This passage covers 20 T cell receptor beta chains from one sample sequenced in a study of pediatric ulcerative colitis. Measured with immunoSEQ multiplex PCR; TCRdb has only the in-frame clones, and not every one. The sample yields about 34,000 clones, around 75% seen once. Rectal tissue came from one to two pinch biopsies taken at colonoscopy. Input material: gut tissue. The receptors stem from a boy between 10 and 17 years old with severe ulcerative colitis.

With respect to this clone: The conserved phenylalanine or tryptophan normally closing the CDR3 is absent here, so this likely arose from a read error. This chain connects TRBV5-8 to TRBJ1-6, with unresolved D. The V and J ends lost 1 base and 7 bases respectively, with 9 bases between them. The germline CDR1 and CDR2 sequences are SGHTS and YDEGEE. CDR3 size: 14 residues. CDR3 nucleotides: TGTGCCAGCAGCTTGAGGACCTCGAATTCACCCCTCCACCTT. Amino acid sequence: CASSLRTSNSPLHL.

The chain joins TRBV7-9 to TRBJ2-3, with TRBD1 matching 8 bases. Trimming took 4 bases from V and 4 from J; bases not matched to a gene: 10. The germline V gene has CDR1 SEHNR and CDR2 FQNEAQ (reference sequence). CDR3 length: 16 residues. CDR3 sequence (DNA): TGTGCCAGCAGCTCCGATTCAGGGGGCCGTTCAGATACGCAGTATTTT. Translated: CASSSDSGGRSDTQYF.

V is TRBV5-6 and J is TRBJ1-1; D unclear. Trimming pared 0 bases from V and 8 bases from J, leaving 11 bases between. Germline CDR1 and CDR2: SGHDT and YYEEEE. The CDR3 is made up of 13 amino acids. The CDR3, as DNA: TGTGCCAGCAGCTTGGATGCGCTAAGGGAAGCTTTCTTT. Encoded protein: CASSLDALREAFF. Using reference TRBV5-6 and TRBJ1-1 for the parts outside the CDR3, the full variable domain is DAGVTQSPTHLIKTRGQQVTLRCSPKSGHDTVSWYQQALGQGPQFIFQYYEEEERQRGNFPDRFSGHQFPNYSSELNVNALLLGDSALYLCASSLDALREAFFGQGTRLTVV.

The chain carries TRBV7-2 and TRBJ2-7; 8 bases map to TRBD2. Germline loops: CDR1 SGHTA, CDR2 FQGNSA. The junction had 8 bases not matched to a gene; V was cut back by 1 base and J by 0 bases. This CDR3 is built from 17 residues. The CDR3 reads CASSLVIRTSFSYEQYF. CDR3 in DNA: TGTGCCAGCAGCTTAGTGATCCGGACTAGCTTCTCCTACGAGCAGTACTTC.

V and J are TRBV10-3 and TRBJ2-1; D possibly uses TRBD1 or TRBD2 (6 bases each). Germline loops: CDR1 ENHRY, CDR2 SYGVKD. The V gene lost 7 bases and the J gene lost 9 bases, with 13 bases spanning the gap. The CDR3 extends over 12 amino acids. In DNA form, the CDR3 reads TGTGCCATCACCACAGGGAGGAGTGAGCAGTTCTTC. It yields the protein CAITTGRSEQFF.

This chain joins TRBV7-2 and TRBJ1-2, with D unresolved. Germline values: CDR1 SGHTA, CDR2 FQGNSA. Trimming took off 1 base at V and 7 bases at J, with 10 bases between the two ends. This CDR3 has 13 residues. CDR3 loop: CASSLGSGLGYTF. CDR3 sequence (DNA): TGTGCCAGCAGCTTAGGATCCGGTCTTGGCTACACCTTC.

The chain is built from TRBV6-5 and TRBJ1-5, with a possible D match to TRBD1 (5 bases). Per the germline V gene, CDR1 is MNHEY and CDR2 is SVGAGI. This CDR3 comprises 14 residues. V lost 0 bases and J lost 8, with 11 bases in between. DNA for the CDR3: TGTGCCAGCAGTTACTCCGGGGGTGTGGAGCCCCAGCATTTT. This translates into CASSYSGGVEPQHF.

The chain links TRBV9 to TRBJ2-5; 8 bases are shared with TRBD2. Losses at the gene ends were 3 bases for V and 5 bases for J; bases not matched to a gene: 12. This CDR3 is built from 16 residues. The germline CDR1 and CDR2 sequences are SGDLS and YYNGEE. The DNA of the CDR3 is TGTGCCAGCAGCGGCCCCGGGGGGGTCCCAGGGGAGACCCAGTACTTC. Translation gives CASSGPGGVPGETQYF.

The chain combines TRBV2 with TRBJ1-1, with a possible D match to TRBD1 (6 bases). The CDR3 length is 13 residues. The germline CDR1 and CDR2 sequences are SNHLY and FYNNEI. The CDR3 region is CATTPDRNTEAFF. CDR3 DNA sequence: TGTGCTACCACTCCGGACAGGAACACTGAAGCTTTCTTT.

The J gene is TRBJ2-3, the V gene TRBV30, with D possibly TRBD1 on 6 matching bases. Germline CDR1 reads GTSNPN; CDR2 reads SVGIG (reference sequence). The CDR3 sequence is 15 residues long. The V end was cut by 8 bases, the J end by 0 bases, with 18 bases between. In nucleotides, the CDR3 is TGTGCCGGGTCCTGGGGGCACCCAAGCACAGATACGCAGTATTTT. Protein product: CAGSWGHPSTDTQYF.

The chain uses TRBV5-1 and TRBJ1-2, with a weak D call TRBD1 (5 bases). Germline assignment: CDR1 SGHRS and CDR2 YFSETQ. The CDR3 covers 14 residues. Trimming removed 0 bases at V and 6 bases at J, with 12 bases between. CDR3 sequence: CASSLAGTENGYTF. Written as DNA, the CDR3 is TGCGCCAGCAGCTTGGCGGGGACCGAGAATGGCTACACCTTC.

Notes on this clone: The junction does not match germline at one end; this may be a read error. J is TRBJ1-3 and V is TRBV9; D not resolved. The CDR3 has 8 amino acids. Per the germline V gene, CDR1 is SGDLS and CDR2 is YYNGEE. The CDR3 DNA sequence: TGTGCCAGCAGCCCGGGGAGCTTT. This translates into CASSPGSF.

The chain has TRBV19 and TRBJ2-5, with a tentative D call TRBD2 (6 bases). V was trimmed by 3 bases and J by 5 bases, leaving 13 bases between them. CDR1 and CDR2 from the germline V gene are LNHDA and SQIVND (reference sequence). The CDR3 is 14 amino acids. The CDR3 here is CASSIRLARETQYF. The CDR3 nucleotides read TGTGCCAGTAGTATCCGGCTAGCGCGGGAGACCCAGTACTTC.

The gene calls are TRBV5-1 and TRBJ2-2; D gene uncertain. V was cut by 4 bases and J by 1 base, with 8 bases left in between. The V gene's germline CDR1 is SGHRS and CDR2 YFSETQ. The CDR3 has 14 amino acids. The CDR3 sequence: CASSRRQNTGELFF. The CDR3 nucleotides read TGCGCCAGCAGCCGTCGACAGAACACCGGGGAGCTGTTTTTT.

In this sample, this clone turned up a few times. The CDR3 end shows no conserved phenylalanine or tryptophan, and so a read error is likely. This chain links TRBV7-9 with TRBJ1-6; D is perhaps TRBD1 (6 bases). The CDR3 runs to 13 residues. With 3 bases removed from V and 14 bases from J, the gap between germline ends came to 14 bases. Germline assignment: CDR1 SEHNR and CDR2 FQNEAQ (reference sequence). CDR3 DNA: TGTGCCAGCAGCTTTCAAGGGGGTATGACCCTCCACCTT. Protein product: CASSFQGGMTLHL.

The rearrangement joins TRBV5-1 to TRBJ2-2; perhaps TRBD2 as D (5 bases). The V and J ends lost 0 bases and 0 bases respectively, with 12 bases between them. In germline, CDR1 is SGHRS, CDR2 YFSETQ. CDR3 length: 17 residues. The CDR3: CASSLGSFGANTGELFF. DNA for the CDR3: TGCGCCAGCAGCTTGGGCTCTTTCGGGGCGAACACCGGGGAGCTGTTTTTT.

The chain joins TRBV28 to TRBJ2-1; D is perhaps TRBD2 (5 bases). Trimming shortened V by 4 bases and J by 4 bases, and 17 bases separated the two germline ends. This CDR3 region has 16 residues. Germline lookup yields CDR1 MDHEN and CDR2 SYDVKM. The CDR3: CASSSPAAALYNEQFF. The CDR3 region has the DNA TGTGCCAGCAGTTCTCCCGCAGCGGCTCTATACAATGAGCAGTTCTTC. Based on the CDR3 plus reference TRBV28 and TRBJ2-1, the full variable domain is DVKVTQSSRYLVKRTGEKVFLECVQDMDHENMFWYRQDPGLGLRLIYFSYDVKMKEKGDIPEGYSVSREKKERFSLILESASTNQTSMYLCASSSPAAALYNEQFFGPGTRLTVL.

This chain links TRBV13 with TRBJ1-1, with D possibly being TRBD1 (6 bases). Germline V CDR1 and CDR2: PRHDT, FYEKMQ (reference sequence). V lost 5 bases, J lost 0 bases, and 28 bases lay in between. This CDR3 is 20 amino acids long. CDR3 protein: CASSRGYHNYQGPMNTEAFF. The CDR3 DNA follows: TGTGCCAGCAGCCGGGGTTACCATAATTATCAGGGGCCGATGAACACTGAAGCTTTCTTT.

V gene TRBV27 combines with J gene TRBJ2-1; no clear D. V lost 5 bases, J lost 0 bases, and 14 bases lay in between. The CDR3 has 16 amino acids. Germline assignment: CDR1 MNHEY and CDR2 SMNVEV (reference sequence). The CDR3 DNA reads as TGTGCCAGCAGTCCTCAAGGCTTAAGCTCCTACAATGAGCAGTTCTTC. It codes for CASSPQGLSSYNEQFF.

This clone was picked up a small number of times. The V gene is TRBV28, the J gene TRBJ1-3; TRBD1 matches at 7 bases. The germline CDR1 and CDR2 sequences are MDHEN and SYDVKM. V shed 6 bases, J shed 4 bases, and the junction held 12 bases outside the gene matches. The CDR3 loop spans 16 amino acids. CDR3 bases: TGTGCCAGCAGGTCGATCGGAGGGGGCGGCGGAAACACCATATATTTT. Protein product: CASRSIGGGGGNTIYF.